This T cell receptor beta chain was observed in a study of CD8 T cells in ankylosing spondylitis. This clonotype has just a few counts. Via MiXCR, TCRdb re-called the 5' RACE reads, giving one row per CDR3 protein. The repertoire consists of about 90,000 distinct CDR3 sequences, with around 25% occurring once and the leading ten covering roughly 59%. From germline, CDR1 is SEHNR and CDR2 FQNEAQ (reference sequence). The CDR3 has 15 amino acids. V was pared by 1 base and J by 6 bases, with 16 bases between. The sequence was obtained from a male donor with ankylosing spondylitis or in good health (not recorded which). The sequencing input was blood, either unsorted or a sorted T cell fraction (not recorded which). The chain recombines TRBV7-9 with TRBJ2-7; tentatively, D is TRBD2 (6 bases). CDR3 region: CASSLDGGVFREQYF. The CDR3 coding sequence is TGTGCCAGCAGCTTAGACGGGGGAGTGTTTCGCGAGCAGTACTTC.